This T cell receptor beta chain came from a study of identical twins. This clonotype occurred many times. cDNA molecules carried unique molecular identifiers, and template switching added a universal primer site. TCRdb re-analysed the 5' RACE reads in MiXCR, keeping a single row per CDR3 protein. The sample includes 250,000 to 300,000 distinct CDR3 sequences, about 8.5% seen only once; the top ten take less than 4%. Germline CDR1 LGHDT, CDR2 YNNKEL (reference sequence). CDR3 size: 19 residues. Unmatched junction bases numbered 12, after V lost 7 bases and J lost 1 base. The sample also formed part of further work on yellow fever vaccine responses in identical twins.

Source material: CD8+ T cells sorted from blood. The chain carries TRBV3-1 and TRBJ2-1; TRBD2 matches at 14 bases. This clonotype was obtained from a woman between 18 and 29 years old in good health. Written as DNA, the CDR3 is TGTGCCAGCACGACCCGACTAGCGGGAGGGAGGCCTTCCTACAATGAGCAGTTCTTC. This translates into CASTTRLAGGRPSYNEQFF.